Each of the 22 T cell receptor beta chains below was sequenced from the same sample in a study of shared clonotypes between healthy human individuals. Sequenced by immunoSEQ multiplex PCR; TCRdb stores in-frame clones only, minus some. Counted here are millions of clones, roughly 94% occurring once; the ten biggest clones make up more than 0.1%. The sample consisted of naive CD4+ T cells sorted from blood. The subset was: CD45RA+ positively selected. These receptors were collected from a man younger than 35 in good health.

The chain carries TRBV2 and TRBJ2-1; 7 nucleotides match TRBD2. The CDR3 runs 14 residues. With V trimmed by 4 bases and J by 5 bases, 5 bases remained unmatched. Germline V lookup: CDR1 SNHLY, CDR2 FYNNEI. CDR3 sequence reads: CASSGARGDNEQFF. CDR3 bases: TGTGCCAGCAGTGGGGCCCGGGGGGACAATGAGCAGTTCTTC.

This chain links TRBV19 with TRBJ1-5, with no clear D. Per germline, CDR1 LNHDA and CDR2 SQIVND (reference sequence). The CDR3 covers 13 residues. The germline V and J ends were trimmed by 7 bases and 2 bases, with 9 bases remaining between them. The CDR3 region has the DNA TGTGCCAGTACATCGAGCGGCAATCAGCCCCAGCATTTT. Protein product: CASTSSGNQPQHF.

The chain couples TRBV5-1 to TRBJ1-4; 7 nucleotides line up with TRBD1. Germline CDR1 SGHRS, CDR2 YFSETQ. With 3 bases clipped from V and 6 bases from J, the junction kept 8 bases outside the gene matches. CDR3 size: 15 residues. In DNA, the CDR3 is TGCGCCAGCAGCTACGAGGGGGCTAGGGATGAAAAACTGTTTTTT. This translates into CASSYEGARDEKLFF.

V is TRBV4-3 and J is TRBJ2-1; 8 bases map to TRBD1. CDR1 LGHNA and CDR2 YSLEER come from the germline V gene. The CDR3 has 16 amino acids. J was trimmed by 5 bases and V by 0 bases; bases with no gene match: 6. CDR3 in amino acids: CASSQEVGQGNNEQFF. Here the CDR3 DNA reads TGCGCCAGCAGCCAAGAGGTAGGACAGGGAAACAATGAGCAGTTCTTC.

V is TRBV19 and J is TRBJ1-3; D perhaps matches TRBD1 (5 bases). Per germline, CDR1 LNHDA and CDR2 SQIVND (reference sequence). Between the trimmed V and J ends, which lost 3 bases and 0 bases, there was a span of 9 bases. The CDR3 extends over 15 amino acids. CDR3 loop: CASSIQGISGNTIYF. The CDR3 coding sequence is TGTGCCAGTAGTATTCAGGGTATCTCTGGAAACACCATATATTTT.

This clone was detected a few times. This chain links TRBV5-1 with TRBJ2-4; TRBD2 matches at 10 bases. V lost 1 base to trimming and J lost 6 bases; unmatched junction nucleotides: 7. This CDR3 comprises 16 residues. Germline V gene data show CDR1 as SGHRS and CDR2 as YFSETQ. CDR3 in amino acids: CASSLISGRVGNIQYF. The CDR3 DNA reads TGCGCCAGCAGCTTGATCAGCGGGAGGGTTGGAAACATTCAGTACTTC. The whole variable domain, remainder taken from reference TRBV5-1 and TRBJ2-4, is KAGVTQTPRYLIKTRGQQVTLSCSPISGHRSVSWYQQTPGQGLQFLFEYFSETQRNKGNFPGRFSGRQFSNSRSEMNVSTLELGDSALYLCASSLISGRVGNIQYFGAGTRLSVL.

J is TRBJ1-1 and V is TRBV6-5; tentative D call: TRBD1 (6 bases). V lost 6 bases to trimming and J lost 2 bases, with 16 bases between them. The CDR3 is 15 amino acids. Germline values: CDR1 MNHEY, CDR2 SVGAGI. The CDR3 bases are TGTGCCAGCAGACCCCTGGGGGGCAGAAACACTGAAGCTTTCTTT. The encoded protein is CASRPLGGRNTEAFF.

The chain recombines TRBV28 with TRBJ2-3, with 9 bases aligning to TRBD1. J was trimmed by 4 bases and V by 2 bases; bases with no gene match: 4. The germline CDR1 and CDR2 sequences are MDHEN and SYDVKM. The CDR3 is made up of 15 amino acids. The CDR3 DNA reads as TGTGCCAGCAGTTTAACAGGGGGCATGGCAGATACGCAGTATTTT. Its protein product is CASSLTGGMADTQYF.

The J gene is TRBJ2-4, the V gene TRBV27; D may be TRBD1 (6 bases). This CDR3 is 14 amino acids long. V lost 8 bases, J lost 2 bases, and 13 bases lay in between. Germline lookup yields CDR1 MNHEY and CDR2 SMNVEV (reference sequence). The CDR3 region is CASGFQGSKNIQYF. The CDR3 DNA reads as TGTGCCAGCGGATTTCAGGGGTCCAAAAACATTCAGTACTTC.

The rearrangement links TRBV19 to TRBJ2-5; D is unresolved. Matching the DNA end better, TRBJ2-7 makes the J call doubtful. Germline-derived CDR1 and CDR2 are LNHDA and SQIVND (reference sequence). The CDR3 sequence is 11 residues long. CDR3 sequence reads: CASKKGSEQYF. The CDR3 DNA follows: TGTGCCAGTAAGAAGGGCTCCGAGCAGTACTTC.

The chain couples TRBV15 to TRBJ2-1; 11 bases line up with TRBD2. The ends lost 2 bases at V and 2 bases at J; junction bases unmatched: 5. This CDR3 has 17 amino acids. Germline V gives CDR1 LNHNV, CDR2 YYDKDF (reference sequence). DNA for the CDR3: TGTGCCACCAGCAGAAGGTTAGCGGGAGGGACCTACAATGAGCAGTTCTTC. Translated, it gives CATSRRLAGGTYNEQFF.

The V gene is TRBV30, the J gene TRBJ2-3, with a possible D match to TRBD2 (5 bases). CDR3 size: 12 residues. Looked up from germline, CDR1 is GTSNPN and CDR2 is SVGIG (reference sequence). V gave up 2 bases and J gave up 9 bases, with 12 bases separating them. CDR3: CAWSRDEGTQYF. The CDR3 DNA reads as TGTGCCTGGAGTCGCGATGAGGGAACGCAGTATTTT.

With regard to this clone: The sample contains more than one DNA sequence encoding this CDR3. The rearrangement joins TRBV19 to TRBJ2-3; 15 bases match TRBD2. This CDR3 comprises 15 residues. V shed 4 bases and J 4 bases; nucleotides not matched to a gene: 0. Germline V CDR1 and CDR2: LNHDA, SQIVND (reference sequence). The DNA of the CDR3 is TGTGCCAGTAGTAGGACTAGCGGGAGGGCAGATACGCAGTATTTT. This sequence encodes CASSRTSGRADTQYF.

This chain uses TRBV27 with TRBJ2-7; no clear D. Trimming left V 6 bases short and J 0 bases short, with 12 bases between. The CDR3 spans 14 residues. Per the germline V gene, CDR1 is MNHEY and CDR2 is SMNVEV (reference sequence). CDR3 amino acids: CASRGMRSSYEQYF. In DNA form, the CDR3 reads TGTGCCAGCAGGGGGATGCGGAGCTCCTACGAGCAGTACTTC.

CDR3 sequence reads: CASKGPGQYYNEQFF. The CDR3, as DNA: TGTGCCAGCAAGGGACCGGGACAGTACTACAATGAGCAGTTCTTC. The chain uses TRBV25-1 and TRBJ2-1; 7 positions match TRBD1. With 7 bases clipped from V and 3 bases from J, the junction kept 9 bases outside the gene matches. The V gene's germline CDR1 is MGHDK and CDR2 SYGVNS. CDR3 length equals 15 residues.

The gene calls are TRBV6-5 and TRBJ1-4; D uncertain. Between the trimmed V and J ends, which lost 7 bases and 8 bases, there was a span of 17 bases. This CDR3 is built from 14 residues. From germline, CDR1 is MNHEY and CDR2 SVGAGI. The CDR3 coding sequence is TGTGCCAGCACTTCCCATGGAGGACGAGAAAAACTGTTTTTT. It encodes CASTSHGGREKLFF.

The genes are TRBV19 and TRBJ2-5; a possible D gene is TRBD1 (6 bases). CDR1 is LNHDA and CDR2 is SQIVND in the germline V gene (reference sequence). This CDR3 contains 17 residues. Trimming left V 3 bases short and J 0 bases short, with 17 bases between. Here the CDR3 DNA reads TGTGCCAGTAGTATCAATGGACAGAAACCGTACCAAGAGACCCAGTACTTC. Protein sequence: CASSINGQKPYQETQYF.

This chain links TRBV7-9 with TRBJ2-3; 14 bases align to TRBD2. J gave up 2 bases and V 3 bases, and 1 base lay outside the gene matches. Germline V gene lookup returns CDR1 SEHNR and CDR2 FQNEAQ (reference sequence). CDR3 length equals 16 residues. The CDR3 DNA follows: TGTGCCAGCAGCTTGACTAGCGGGAGGGCCACAGATACGCAGTATTTT. Its translation: CASSLTSGRATDTQYF.

This rearrangement joins TRBV4-1 to TRBJ2-7; 7 nucleotides match TRBD1. The ends lost 1 base at V and 2 bases at J; junction bases unmatched: 8. The CDR3 extends over 16 amino acids. Germline-derived CDR1 and CDR2 are MGHRA and YSYEKL. The CDR3 sequence: CASSQGPGGEAYEQYF. The CDR3 coding sequence is TGCGCCAGCAGCCAAGGGCCAGGGGGTGAGGCCTACGAGCAGTACTTC.

The chain combines TRBV10-1 with TRBJ1-3; 9 bases are shared with TRBD1. This CDR3 comprises 16 residues. The ends lost 6 bases at V and 8 bases at J; junction bases unmatched: 14. In germline, CDR1 is WNHNN, CDR2 SYGVQD (reference sequence). CDR3 coding DNA: TGCGCCAGCAGGAAGGGGACAGGGCCGCTAAGGTACACCATATATTTT. It encodes CASRKGTGPLRYTIYF.

The genes are TRBV28 and TRBJ1-2; no firm D call. Germline CDR1 and CDR2: MDHEN and SYDVKM. CDR3 length: 16 residues. V gave up 7 bases and J gave up 0 bases, with 18 bases separating them. The CDR3 region has the DNA TGTGCCAGCAAGTCAAGCTTCGGCGGATCTAACTATGGCTACACCTTC. Translated, it gives CASKSSFGGSNYGYTF.

V gene TRBV2 combines with J gene TRBJ2-3; TRBD2 agrees at 8 bases. V trimming: 6 bases; J trimming: 4 bases; junction bases outside the gene matches: 12. The germline V gene has CDR1 SNHLY and CDR2 FYNNEI. The CDR3 is 16 amino acids. The CDR3 spells CASRYPERGWSDTQYF. DNA for the CDR3: TGTGCCAGCAGATACCCCGAGCGGGGGTGGTCAGATACGCAGTATTTT.